This T cell receptor (beta chain) was retrieved from a study of blood T cell repertoires in COVID-19. Study-level information: Some COVID-19 samples were acute and others convalescent; all came from the United States, Italy and Spain. Sample material is recorded as cDNA or gDNA derived from T cells, B-cell-depleted T cells, or PBMCs.

In the source study's methods: It was from reference gene primer amplification that nucleated cell counts were estimated. Libraries were prepared by immunoSEQ multiplex PCR; TCRdb keeps only in-frame clonotypes and omits some of them. The V and J calls and clone size are taken from that table; D and trimming were inferred from the DNA. The sample holds approximately 100,000 clones, under 80% seen once. This clone was recorded once. CDR3 length: 14 residues. Germline values: CDR1 MNHEY, CDR2 SMNVEV (reference sequence). The trim removed 7 bases at V and 2 bases at J, leaving 5 bases unmatched. The sequence was obtained from a man between 65 and 85 years old with active or convalescent COVID-19. Sequencing was done on a sample of peripheral blood. The genes are TRBV27 and TRBJ2-1; 7 bases fit TRBD1. The CDR3 reads CASKKGQPYNEQFF. The CDR3 region has the DNA TGTGCCAGCAAGAAGGGACAGCCCTACAATGAGCAGTTCTTC.